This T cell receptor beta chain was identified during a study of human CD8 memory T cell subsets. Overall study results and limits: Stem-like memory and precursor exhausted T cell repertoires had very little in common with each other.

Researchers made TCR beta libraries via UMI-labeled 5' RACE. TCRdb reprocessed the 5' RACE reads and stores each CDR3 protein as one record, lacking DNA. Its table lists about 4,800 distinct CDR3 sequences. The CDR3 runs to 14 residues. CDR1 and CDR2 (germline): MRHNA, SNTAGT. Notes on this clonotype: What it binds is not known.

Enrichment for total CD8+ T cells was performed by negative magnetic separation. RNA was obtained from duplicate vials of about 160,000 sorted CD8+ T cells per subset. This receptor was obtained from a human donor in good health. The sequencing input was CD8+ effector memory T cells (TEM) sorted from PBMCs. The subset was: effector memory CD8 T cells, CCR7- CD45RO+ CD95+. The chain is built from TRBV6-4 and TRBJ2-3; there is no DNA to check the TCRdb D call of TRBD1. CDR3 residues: CASSAGIDTDTQYF.